The subject of this entry is one T cell receptor (beta chain). Its specificity is unknown. Germline V lookup: CDR1 KGHDR, CDR2 SFDVKD. The CDR3 extends over 13 amino acids. The V end was cut by 4 bases, the J end by 7 bases, with 10 bases between. The data were obtained in a study of T-cell memory formation after mild COVID-19. Study as a whole: In these data, TCR clusters were largely donor specific. Study conclusions and caveats: Among contracting clones, CD4+ were mainly CM/EM and CD8+ enriched in EMRA. The appearance of some responding clones in pre-infection memory suggested that cross-reactive memory joined.

From 5'RACE with constant-segment primers came TCR alpha and TCR beta cDNA libraries that carried sample barcodes and UMIs. MiXCR was run by TCRdb on the 5' RACE reads, yielding one entry per CDR3 protein. The sample shows about 450,000 distinct CDR3 sequences, around a quarter of them seen only once. V is TRBV24-1 and J is TRBJ2-1; D call uncertain. This receptor was taken from an adult woman who had mild COVID-19 (a few samples of this study predate the infection). Cell type and time point are not known. Material: PBMCs or a T cell subset sorted from them (not recorded which). Written as DNA, the CDR3 is TGTGCCACCAGTGAGTTTCAAGGGAATGAGCAGTTCTTC. Its translation is CATSEFQGNEQFF.